This TCR beta chain was observed in a study of shared clonotypes between healthy human individuals. About the research overall: CD4 naive cells filled three plates per donor, CD4 memory three, CD8 naive two and CD8 memory one.

Profiling relied on immunoSEQ multiplex PCR, and the TCRdb table lists in-frame clones only, not all of them. The sample carries some 2,000,000 clones, 90% to 97% recorded once. V was clipped by 3 bases and J by 9 bases; unmatched bases: 4. The CDR3 contains 14 residues. The germline CDR1 and CDR2 sequences are SGHKS and YYEKEE (reference sequence). This chain uses TRBV5-5 with TRBJ1-6; 9 nucleotides align to TRBD1. Sequenced: naive CD4+ T cells sorted from blood. As for subset: CD45RA+ positively selected. The TCR was taken from a man in his late teens or twenties in good health. The CDR3 coding sequence is TGTGCCAGCAGCTCCGGGACAGGGACTTCACCCCTCCACTTT. This gives the protein CASSSGTGTSPLHF.